Listed below are T cell receptor beta chains from one sample, sequenced in a study of read filtering for tumor transcriptome and immune sequencing. TCRdb called the reads again in MiXCR, with one record for every CDR3 protein. The table lists 100,000 to 150,000 distinct CDR3 sequences, over 10% of them singletons. The sample comprised a population of CD138-negative cells sorted from bone marrow. Source of these receptors: a donor at least 40 years old with multiple myeloma. The CDR3 runs from the conserved cysteine through the conserved F or W. The D gene is left open where the match is weak. Clone size is given for some rows only: seen once, a few or many times, or a class if the clone is expanded.

v_gene	d_gene	abundance	j_gene	len	CDR3aa	CDR3nt
TRBV3-1	TRBD1	many	TRBJ2-3	21	CASSPILQGARVKVSTDTQYF	TGTGCCAGCAGCCCGATTCTACAGGGGGCAAGGGTTAAGGTTAGCACAGATACGCAGTATTTT
TRBV9	TRBD1	many	TRBJ1-1	14	CASSDRGDSLSAFF	TGTGCCAGCAGCGATCGTGGGGACAGCCTATCCGCTTTCTTT
TRBV5-1	NA	many	TRBJ1-6	13	CASSPGGNSPLHF	TGCGCCAGCAGCCCGGGCGGGAATTCACCCCTCCACTTT
TRBV19	NA	many	TRBJ2-1	15	CASSMNRIEVREQFF	TGTGCCAGTAGTATGAACAGAATCGAAGTCAGGGAGCAGTTCTTC
TRBV5-5	NA	many	TRBJ2-5	13	CASSLHTPETQYF	TGTGCCAGCAGCTTGCACACACCGGAGACCCAGTACTTC
TRBV20-1	NA	many	TRBJ2-1	15	CSARGFRGRGDEQFF	TGCAGTGCTAGAGGATTCCGGGGGCGCGGCGATGAGCAGTTCTTC
TRBV10-3	TRBD2	many	TRBJ2-5	13	CAISDAGVETQYF	TGTGCCATCAGTGACGCGGGAGTGGAGACCCAGTACTTC
TRBV19	TRBD1	many	TRBJ2-2	17	CASMDRGLPVGTGELFF	TGTGCCAGTATGGACAGGGGTCTCCCCGTTGGGACCGGGGAGCTGTTTTTT
TRBV7-7	NA	NA	TRBJ2-5	14	CASSLARFQETQYF	TGTGCTAGCAGCTTAGCGAGATTCCAAGAGACCCAGTACTTC
TRBV10-2	TRBD1	many	TRBJ2-2	14	CASKGQPNTGELFF	TGCGCCAGCAAGGGACAGCCGAACACCGGGGAGCTGTTTTTT
TRBV20-1	NA	many	TRBJ2-1	13	CSAPTPGGNEQFF	TGCAGTGCTCCGACCCCAGGTGGCAATGAGCAGTTCTTC
TRBV5-4	NA	many	TRBJ2-5	13	CASSLWGAETQYF	TGTGCCAGCAGCTTGTGGGGGGCAGAGACCCAGTACTTC
TRBV5-1	TRBD2	NA	TRBJ2-3	16	CASSFQAGASTDTQYF	TGCGCCAGCAGCTTTCAAGCGGGAGCAAGCACAGATACGCAGTATTTT
TRBV7-2	NA	NA	TRBJ2-1	16	CASSLTGLLVYNELFF	TGTGCCAGCAGCTTAACGGGGCTACTGGTTTACAATGAGCTGTTCTTC
TRBV9	TRBD1	NA	TRBJ1-2	13	CASSVERQGGYTF	TGTGCCAGCAGCGTAGAGAGACAGGGCGGCTACACCTTC
TRBV12-3/TRBV12-4	NA	many	TRBJ1-5	15	CASSRQVTSNQPQHF	TGTGCCAGCAGTAGACAAGTCACTAGCAATCAGCCCCAGCATTTT
TRBV5-1	NA	many	TRBJ1-1	16	CASSPGTSLGSTEAFF	TGCGCCAGCAGCCCGGGGACGTCGCTGGGGTCGACTGAAGCTTTCTTT
TRBV5-1	NA	many	TRBJ1-1	15	CASSFTGDMNTEAFF	TGCGCCAGCAGCTTTACAGGAGATATGAACACTGAAGCTTTCTTT
TRBV7-9	TRBD1	many	TRBJ2-1	14	CASSFGTGGVEQFF	TGTGCCAGCAGCTTTGGGACAGGGGGCGTCGAGCAGTTCTTC
TRBV20-1	NA	many	TRBJ1-1	12	CSARRLNTEAFF	TGCAGTGCTAGACGGTTGAACACTGAAGCTTTCTTT
TRBV2	TRBD1	NA	TRBJ1-2	13	CASSENRGSGYAF	TGTGCCAGCAGTGAAAACAGGGGCTCTGGCTACGCCTTC
TRBV5-1	NA	many	TRBJ2-7	15	CASRFGGVETGEQYF	TGCGCCAGCAGGTTCGGAGGAGTTGAGACGGGCGAGCAGTACTTC
TRBV12-3/TRBV12-4	NA	many	TRBJ1-4	13	CASSRRENEKLFF	TGTGCCAGCAGTCGGAGGGAGAATGAAAAACTGTTTTTT
TRBV12-3/TRBV12-4	TRBD1	NA	TRBJ1-2	13	CASSRGRGYGYTF	TGTGCCAGCAGCAGGGGGCGCGGCTATGGCTACACCTTC
TRBV7-9	NA	many	TRBJ2-4	14	CASSFSQGRDIQYF	TGTGCCAGCAGCTTCTCGCAGGGGCGGGACATTCAGTACTTC
TRBV28	NA	many	TRBJ1-5	15	CASRFRNRGNQPQHF	TGTGCCAGCAGGTTCCGGAACAGGGGCAATCAGCCCCAGCATTTT
TRBV19	TRBD2	many	TRBJ2-1	16	CASSNPLAGTYNEQFF	TGTGCCAGTAGTAACCCTCTAGCGGGGACCTACAATGAGCAGTTCTTC
TRBV2	NA	many	TRBJ2-5	15	CASSEETLTRETQYF	TGTGCCAGCAGTGAAGAGACCCTAACCCGGGAGACCCAGTACTTC
TRBV6-6	NA	NA	TRBJ2-2	18	CASSYSRPAGGGGGELFF	TGTGCCAGCAGTTACTCCCGGCCGGCAGGGGGAGGTGGCGGGGAGCTGTTTTTT
TRBV30	NA	NA	TRBJ2-3	12	CAWSVTGDTQYF	TGTGCCTGGAGTGTAACGGGTGATACGCAGTATTTT
TRBV7-8	NA	many	TRBJ2-7	16	CASSLALVQGSWEQYF	TGTGCCAGCAGCTTAGCGCTGGTACAGGGTTCGTGGGAGCAGTACTTC
TRBV19	NA	many	TRBJ1-5	14	CASSSSTGDQPQHF	TGTGCCAGTAGTTCGTCGACAGGAGATCAGCCCCAGCATTTT
TRBV20-1	TRBD2	many	TRBJ2-3	18	CSARPSGRVKSVTDTQYF	TGCAGTGCTAGACCGAGCGGGAGGGTCAAGTCGGTTACAGATACGCAGTATTTT
TRBV6-1	NA	many	TRBJ1-1	17	CASSEDPLVVRNTEAFF	TGTGCCAGCAGTGAAGACCCTTTAGTTGTACGGAACACTGAAGCTTTCTTT
TRBV25-1	NA	many	TRBJ2-5	15	CASGEGLLGVETQYF	TGTGCCAGCGGAGAGGGACTTTTAGGGGTGGAGACCCAGTACTTC
TRBV24-1	NA	NA	TRBJ2-2	12	CATSDSYGGLFF	TGTGCCACCAGTGATAGTTACGGGGGGCTGTTTTTT
TRBV12-3/TRBV12-4	NA	many	TRBJ2-5	11	CASSFKETQYF	TGTGCCAGCAGTTTTAAGGAGACCCAGTACTTC
TRBV29-1	NA	many	TRBJ2-2	14	CSVTEIANTGELFF	TGCAGCGTTACAGAAATCGCGAACACCGGGGAGCTGTTTTTT
TRBV7-2	TRBD2	many	TRBJ2-3	15	CASSLDGASGRAQYF	TGTGCCAGCAGCTTAGATGGCGCTAGCGGGAGAGCGCAGTATTTT
TRBV10-3	TRBD1	many	TRBJ2-5	14	CAISEQGAGETQYF	TGTGCCATCAGTGAACAGGGGGCCGGAGAGACCCAGTACTTC
TRBV5-1	TRBD1	many	TRBJ1-5	15	CASSRDRGRGEPQHF	TGCGCCAGCAGCCGGGACAGGGGGCGCGGGGAGCCCCAGCATTTT
TRBV18	NA	many	TRBJ2-1	11	CASSPGHEQFF	TGTGCCAGCTCACCTGGCCATGAGCAGTTCTTC
TRBV29-1	NA	many	TRBJ2-5	11	CSVDPQETQYF	TGCAGCGTTGACCCCCAAGAGACCCAGTACTTC
TRBV7-6	TRBD2	few	TRBJ2-5	15	CASSPVAGVGETQYF	TGTGCCAGCAGCCCGGTAGCGGGAGTTGGAGAGACCCAGTACTTC
TRBV24-1	TRBD1	many	TRBJ2-3	15	CATSDLTGGPDTQYF	TGTGCCACCAGTGACTTGACAGGGGGCCCAGATACGCAGTATTTT
TRBV7-3	NA	many	TRBJ2-1	13	CASSLPAYNEQFF	TGTGCCAGCAGCTTACCCGCCTACAATGAGCAGTTCTTC
TRBV11-2	TRBD2	many	TRBJ2-1	18	CASSLTMFGASGYNEQFF	TGTGCCAGCAGCTTGACGATGTTTGGGGCTAGCGGTTACAATGAGCAGTTCTTC
TRBV29-1	TRBD1	many	TRBJ1-5	13	CSVGTDYDQPQHF	TGCAGCGTAGGGACAGATTACGATCAGCCCCAGCATTTT
TRBV11-2	NA	many	TRBJ2-5	15	CASSLRVAQQETQYF	TGTGCCAGCAGCTTAAGGGTGGCACAACAAGAGACCCAGTACTTC